This T cell receptor beta chain was captured in a study of shared clonotypes between healthy human individuals (dated by TCRdb to the early 2020s). In the study overall: A couple of women and a few men aged 18 to 49 years were included in the cohort. For each donor, CD4 naive and CD4 memory were each given three plates, CD8 naive was given two plates, and CD8 memory was given one plate. The study deeply sequenced blood TCR repertoires of about 5 healthy adults to estimate repertoire size and the extent of clonotype sharing between individuals. Libraries were prepared and TCR repertoires were sequenced by different laboratories using diverse techniques, in order to increase sequencing depth and limit assay-specific biases. Between about 0.8 and 9 billion PBMCs per donor were obtained by leukapheresis. Findings and caveats that apply to the study as a whole: Rarefaction of sorted-subset datasets indicated incomplete sequencing despite the large sequencing depth. Higher generation probabilities were observed for clonotypes shared by all four sorted-subset donors than for non-shared clonotypes. The genetic and exposure-history diversity represented was limited by the small number of donors. Sampling was restricted to blood, and TCR repertoires in tissue are likely to differ from TCR repertoires in blood. Across a handful of donors, 5% to 6% of naive CD4, 3.5% of naive CD8, about 2.3% of memory CD4, and over 0.35% of memory CD8 clonotypes were shared. Naive subsets generally had larger estimated clonotype richness than memory subsets did. Pairwise subsampling indicated that sequencing depth was expected to affect the degree of clonotype sharing among donors.

Using the deep immunoSEQ assay, TCR CDR3 regions were amplified from genomic DNA by multiplex PCR. Extracted genomic DNA from each cell subset was spread evenly across all wells of several immunoSEQ 96-well plates, with each plate serving as a replicate. For sorted subsets, roughly 200 ng genomic DNA, equal to 25,000 to 35,000 T cell genomes, was loaded into each replicate PCR. Purified libraries were measured with a Qubit 3.0 fluorometer, size-checked on a Bioanalyzer 2100, and measured again with the KAPA Library Quantification kit. Every immunoSEQ 96-well plate was sequenced on a dedicated single-read 150-cycle Illumina NextSeq 550 flow cell. The original pipeline was this. The immunoSEQ output contained only junctional sequences without quality scores, so filtering could not match that applied to full-length reads. To assign V/J genes and CDR3, sequences were annotated against IMGT germline references using PyIR, a Python wrapper for IgBLAST v1.9. Reads were removed for weak V/J assignments (E-value above 1e-6), missing CDR3, stop codons, out-of-frame junctions, or ambiguous translated residues. V3J clonotypes were defined as sequences sharing the same inferred V gene, J gene, and CDR3 amino acid sequence. To compute the percentage overlap between repertoires, the number of shared unique clonotypes was divided by the size of the smaller repertoire. Three approaches were used to assess repertoire richness: RTK rarefaction, the Chao1 estimator, and Recon v2.1 estimates of unobserved clonotypes. OLGA was used to compute generation probabilities for all TCRbeta clonotypes that the gDNA method yielded from a handful of donors. In its TCRdb copy, this immuneACCESS table keeps in-frame sequences only and misses some clones. Where compared with another copy, unresolved V genes explain less than half of these, and the others have no known cause. V, J and clone size are those of that table, while D and trimming were read from the DNA. The sample profile shows hundreds of thousands of clones; roughly 98% of them were found once. Together, the top ten hold approximately 0.3% of the sample.

The germline V gene provides CDR1 SNHLY and CDR2 FYNNEI. CDR3 length: 12 amino acids, cysteine to phenylalanine. The only DNA kept is the CDR3, 36 bases in frame from the first base. The V and J ends are trimmed by 6 bases and 4 bases, leaving 10 bases between them. Note on this clone: It lacks a known antigen. Base qualities are not at hand, and no much larger clone is one base apart. The sample carries other DNA sequences with the same CDR3.

CD8 naive samples consisted of CD45RO-negative cells that were positively selected for CCR7, yielding a CD45RA+CCR7+ population without TemRA cells. The donors were healthy, HIV-negative adults who had no recently reported acute infections or vaccinations. Every donor was a Caucasian adult living in Nashville, Tennessee, USA. After blood collection by leukapheresis, PBMCs were isolated using Ficoll-Histopaque density gradient centrifugation and then cryopreserved in the vapor phase of liquid nitrogen. Analytical flow cytometry was used to check the purity and quantity of each magnetically sorted T cell population. Genomic DNA was isolated from every sorted fraction and measured by UV absorbance on a Nanodrop 2000c.

The sequence is built from TRBV2 and TRBJ2-7; the D region is possibly TRBD1 or TRBD2, each matching across 5 bases. The clonotype comes from a young man in good health. The material sequenced was naive CD8+ T cells sorted from blood. What this sample's cell subset or site label stands for: CD45RA+CCR7+. Here is the DNA: TGTGCCAGCAGAGGGACGGTGTACGAGCAGTACTTC. Its coded protein is CASRGTVYEQYF.